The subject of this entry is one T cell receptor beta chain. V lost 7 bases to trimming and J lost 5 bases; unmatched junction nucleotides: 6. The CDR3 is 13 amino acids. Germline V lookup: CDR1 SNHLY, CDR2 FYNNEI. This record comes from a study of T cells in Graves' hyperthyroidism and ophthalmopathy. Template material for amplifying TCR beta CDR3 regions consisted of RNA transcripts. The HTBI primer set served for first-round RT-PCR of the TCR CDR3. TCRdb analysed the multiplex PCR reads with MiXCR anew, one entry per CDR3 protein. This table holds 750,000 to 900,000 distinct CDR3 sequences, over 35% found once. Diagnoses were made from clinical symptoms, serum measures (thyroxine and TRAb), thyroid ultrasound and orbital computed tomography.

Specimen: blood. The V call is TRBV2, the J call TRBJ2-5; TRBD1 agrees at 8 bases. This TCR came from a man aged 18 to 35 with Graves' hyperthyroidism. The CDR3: CASTLGQGETQYF. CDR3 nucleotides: TGTGCCAGCACCCTAGGACAGGGTGAGACCCAGTACTTC.